This record looks at one T cell receptor (beta chain) sequence and its context. Germline V gene data show CDR1 as MNHEY and CDR2 as SMNVEV (reference sequence). The V and J ends lost 5 bases and 11 bases respectively, with 7 bases between them. The CDR3 runs 10 residues. The data belong to a study of T cell changes during pregnancy in multiple sclerosis. The assay was immunoSEQ multiplex PCR, and TCRdb's table has in-frame clones only and misses some. The table lists 55,000 to 75,000 clones, over 85% of them singletons. This specimen consisted of CD8+ T cells from peripheral blood mononuclear cells, obtained in the second trimester of pregnancy. The chain is built from TRBV27 and TRBJ1-3, with D unclear. This TCR came from a female donor with multiple sclerosis, enrolled in a pregnancy study. The CDR3 region is CASSPQSIYF. The CDR3 nucleotides are TGTGCCAGCAGTCCCCAATCCATATATTTT.